This TCR beta chain was obtained from a study of post-analysis software for immune sequencing data. About the research overall: Patients had relapsing-remitting, secondary progressive or progressive-relapsing multiple sclerosis; some lacked subtype.

Tagging with unique molecular identifiers was a feature of the TCR beta cDNA libraries. T cells numbering about 0.85 to 10 million yielded 500,000 to 550,000 cDNA molecules. TCRdb re-derived calls from the PCR reads in MiXCR, one entry per CDR3 protein. The sample shows around 400,000 distinct CDR3 sequences, around a third of them seen only once. The specimen was blood. The TCR comes from a girl aged 10 to 17 with multiple sclerosis.

The CDR3 is CASSAMRGGNEQFF. CDR3 sequence (DNA): TGTGCCAGCAGCGCAATGAGGGGAGGGAATGAGCAGTTCTTC. The chain employs TRBV9 and TRBJ2-1; TRBD2 agrees at 7 bases. Germline assignment: CDR1 SGDLS and CDR2 YYNGEE. J lost 7 bases, V lost 3 bases, and 7 bases had no gene match. The CDR3 has 14 residues.